This is a list of T cell receptor beta chains from one sample in a study of healthy donors' naive CD4 and CD8 T cells. TCRdb called the reads again in MiXCR, with one record for every CDR3 protein. The repertoire consists of about 180,000 distinct CDR3 sequences, with over 60% occurring once and the leading ten covering about 2.1%. The sample consisted of naive CD4+ and CD8+ T cells sorted from blood, pooled from several donors. The receptors come from a pool of human donors in good health; the sample pools cells from several healthy donors. Both conserved end residues are part of each CDR3. Fields, in order: V gene, clone size, D gene, J gene, CDR3 protein, CDR3 DNA. A D gene is named only where the DNA matches it firmly. Clone size appears in some rows only: once, few, many, or a class for an expanded clone.

>TRBV11-2|once|-|TRBJ2-1
CASSNPGWNNEQFF
TGTGCCAGCAGCAATCCTGGGTGGAACAATGAGCAGTTCTTC
>TRBV27|-|-|TRBJ2-7
CASSFLGGEQYF
TGTGCCAGCAGTTTCCTAGGGGGCGAGCAGTACTTC
>TRBV6-1|-|TRBD1|TRBJ2-1
CASSTQGLAYNEQFF
TGTGCCAGCAGTACACAGGGGCTAGCCTACAATGAGCAGTTCTTC
>TRBV11-2|-|TRBD1|TRBJ2-5
CASSTRQGVETQYF
TGTGCCAGCAGCACCCGACAGGGGGTGGAGACCCAGTACTTC
>TRBV29-1|few|-|TRBJ1-2
CSVMIANYGYTF
TGCAGCGTTATGATCGCTAACTATGGCTACACCTTC
>TRBV29-1|-|-|TRBJ1-1
CSALTWQNTEAFF
TGCAGCGCTTTAACCTGGCAGAACACTGAAGCTTTCTTT
>TRBV19|-|-|TRBJ1-1
CASRGRGWDGAEAFF
TGTGCCAGTCGAGGCCGCGGCTGGGACGGCGCTGAAGCTTTCTTT
>TRBV29-1|-|-|TRBJ2-3
CSVRRGITDTQYF
TGCAGCGTTCGTCGCGGGATCACAGATACGCAGTATTTT
>TRBV6-1|-|-|TRBJ1-2
CASSEVGEVEYDGYTF
TGTGCCAGCAGTGAAGTTGGGGAGGTGGAGTACGATGGCTACACCTTC
>TRBV29-1|few|-|TRBJ1-1
CSARSGANTEAFF
TGCAGCGCCCGTTCGGGGGCGAACACTGAAGCTTTCTTT
>TRBV5-1|-|-|TRBJ2-1
CASSLEDYGNEQFF
TGCGCCAGCAGCTTGGAGGACTATGGCAATGAGCAGTTCTTC
>TRBV27|-|-|TRBJ1-4
CASSPWDGGGEKLFF
TGTGCCAGCAGTCCGTGGGACGGAGGAGGAGAAAAACTGTTTTTT
>TRBV19|-|-|TRBJ1-1
CASSLILANTEAFF
TGTGCCAGTTCCCTGATTTTGGCGAACACTGAAGCTTTCTTT
>TRBV6-5|once|TRBD1|TRBJ1-5
CASNWTGGFNQPQHF
TGTGCCAGCAACTGGACAGGGGGCTTCAATCAGCCCCAGCATTTT
>TRBV6-5|few|TRBD1|TRBJ1-4
CASSYSRDRGLTNEKLFF
TGTGCCAGCAGTTACTCCAGGGACAGGGGGCTGACTAATGAAAAACTGTTTTTT
>TRBV29-1|-|-|TRBJ2-1
CSVKGGSYNEQFF
TGCAGCGTAAAAGGGGGCTCCTACAATGAGCAGTTCTTC
>TRBV29-1|-|-|TRBJ2-5
CSVGGGLWSETQYF
TGCAGCGTTGGTGGGGGGCTGTGGTCAGAGACCCAGTACTTC
>TRBV19|-|-|TRBJ1-1
CASSIKAGLNTEAFF
TGTGCCAGTAGTATAAAGGCAGGGTTGAACACTGAAGCTTTCTTT
>TRBV15|-|TRBD1|TRBJ1-5
CATSREDRGNQPQHF
TGTGCCACCAGCAGGGAAGACAGGGGCAATCAGCCCCAGCATTTT
>TRBV29-1|-|TRBD1|TRBJ2-7
CSGTGAPQNPYEQYF
TGCAGCGGGACAGGGGCACCCCAGAACCCCTACGAGCAGTACTTC
>TRBV19|-|TRBD2|TRBJ2-1
CASSLSSGWNEQFF
TGTGCCAGTAGTCTGTCTAGCGGGTGGAATGAGCAGTTCTTC
>TRBV6-2/TRBV6-3|-|-|TRBJ2-7
CASSIRGRFYEQYF
TGTGCCAGCAGTATTCGGGGACGCTTCTACGAGCAGTACTTC
>TRBV30|-|-|TRBJ1-2
CAWTRGRNYGYTF
TGTGCCTGGACCAGGGGCAGGAACTATGGCTACACCTTC
>TRBV29-1|-|-|TRBJ2-7
CSVDGGTHGPYEQYF
TGCAGCGTCGATGGGGGGACACATGGACCCTACGAGCAGTACTTC
>TRBV7-8|-|-|TRBJ2-3
CASSLYNKDTQYF
TGTGCCAGCAGCTTATACAATAAGGATACGCAGTATTTT
>TRBV6-5|few|-|TRBJ1-1
CASSWDVSFTEAFF
TGTGCCAGCAGTTGGGACGTCTCGTTCACTGAAGCTTTCTTT
>TRBV29-1|-|-|TRBJ2-3
CSVERFSSTDTQYF
TGCAGCGTTGAAAGGTTCAGTAGCACAGATACGCAGTATTTT
>TRBV19|-|-|TRBJ1-1
CASSIGAKVTEAFF
TGTGCCAGTAGTATAGGGGCCAAGGTAACTGAAGCTTTCTTT
>TRBV2|-|-|TRBJ2-5
CASRPYRETQYF
TGTGCCAGCAGGCCCTATCGAGAGACCCAGTACTTC
>TRBV7-9|-|TRBD2|TRBJ2-1
CASSSGGLAGEYNEQFF
TGTGCCAGCAGCTCAGGGGGACTAGCGGGGGAATACAATGAGCAGTTCTTC
>TRBV7-2|-|-|TRBJ2-2
CASSLPRESPGELFF
TGTGCCAGCAGCTTACCCCGTGAGAGTCCCGGGGAGCTGTTTTTT
>TRBV19|-|-|TRBJ1-1
CASSFPTTYTEAFF
TGTGCCAGTAGTTTCCCTACAACTTACACTGAAGCTTTCTTT
>TRBV10-3|-|-|TRBJ2-3
CAIRYGKFVGTDTQYF
TGTGCCATCAGATATGGGAAATTTGTGGGCACAGATACGCAGTATTTT
>TRBV29-1|-|-|TRBJ2-7
CSADGGNSYEQYF
TGCAGCGCCGACGGCGGGAACTCCTACGAGCAGTACTTC
>TRBV27|-|TRBD2|TRBJ2-5
CASSSQTSGSGETQYF
TGTGCCAGCAGTTCCCAGACTAGCGGGAGTGGTGAGACCCAGTACTTC
>TRBV19|-|-|TRBJ2-7
CASSSSVVDYEQYF
TGTGCCAGTAGTAGTTCGGTCGTCGATTACGAGCAGTACTTC
>TRBV7-8|-|-|TRBJ2-7
CASSLANLVEQYF
TGTGCCAGCAGCTTAGCGAATCTCGTCGAGCAGTACTTC
>TRBV6-5|-|TRBD1|TRBJ2-7
CASSWGEAGGLQEQYF
TGTGCCAGCAGTTGGGGCGAGGCAGGGGGCTTGCAGGAGCAGTACTTC
>TRBV6-5|-|-|TRBJ2-7
CASSYRSFSYEQYF
TGTGCCAGCAGTTACAGGAGCTTCTCCTACGAGCAGTACTTC
>TRBV12-3/TRBV12-4|-|-|TRBJ2-1
CASQPPRSSYNEQFF
TGTGCCAGCCAACCCCCGAGGAGCTCCTACAATGAGCAGTTCTTC
>TRBV20-1|-|-|TRBJ2-5
CSARRLKETQYF
TGCAGTGCTAGACGATTAAAAGAGACCCAGTACTTC
>TRBV5-1|-|-|TRBJ1-1
CASSPASPSTEAFF
TGCGCCAGCAGCCCGGCGAGTCCGAGCACTGAAGCTTTCTTT
>TRBV29-1|-|TRBD2|TRBJ2-1
CSVEVRTSWSEQFF
TGCAGCGTTGAAGTGAGGACTAGCTGGAGTGAGCAGTTCTTC
>TRBV4-1|-|TRBD1|TRBJ2-1
CASSHPGQKYNEQFF
TGCGCCAGCAGCCACCCGGGACAGAAATACAATGAGCAGTTCTTC